These 15 T cell receptor beta chains were all obtained from the same sample, sequenced in a study of vaccination and CD4 T cells after COVID-19 (dated by TCRdb to between 2020 and 2023). The treatment or condition label, read with the paper, signifies: roughly 11-day PBMC culture with coronavirus spike peptide pools or control peptides (ViraFEST assay). CD4+ T cells from unexposed donors were collected before the COVID-19 pandemic (2011-2018). Their recognized antigens are unknown. Libraries were prepared through PCR. Data came from an Illumina iSeq 100. DNA from cultured CD4+ T cells was subjected to TCR sequencing with the Oncomine TCR Beta short-read assay at the Johns Hopkins FTIC core. TCRdb's own reprocessing of the public reads used fastp at Q25 and MiXCR and kept productive beta chains. Duplicate CDR3 protein sequences are folded into a single record with the most common DNA and genes. Within this sample are some 7,200 distinct CDR3 sequences, with approximately 41% of them counted one time only. The ten top clones hold about 25% of the sample.

Sequenced input: CD4+ T cells from blood, cultured in vitro. Receptors originate from a human donor in good health.

Regarding this clonotype: Sequence at one end of the junction differs from germline and may be a read error. V usage is TRBV10-3 and J usage is TRBJ1-2; possibly TRBD1 for D (6 bases). Germline loops: CDR1 ENHRY, CDR2 SYGVKD. This CDR3 has 15 amino acids. This CDR3 is CAVSEGGTNPYGYTF. The CDR3 region has the DNA TGTGCCGTCAGTGAGGGGGGGACAAATCCCTATGGCTACACCTTC.

The chain has TRBV7-2 and TRBJ2-3; no reliable D call. Germline CDR1 SGHTA, CDR2 FQGNSA. Trimming stripped 6 bases from V and 4 bases from J, with 8 bases between. The CDR3 is 12 amino acids. This CDR3 reads CASSLVPDTQYF. The CDR3, as DNA: TGTGCCAGCAGTCTAGTCCCAGATACGCAGTATTTT.

This rearrangement joins TRBV7-9 to TRBJ1-6; 10 bases are a match to TRBD1. Germline trimming cut 4 bases from V and 9 bases from J; bases unmatched to any gene: 3. The CDR3 contains 14 residues. CDR1 and CDR2 (germline): SEHNR, FQNEAQ (reference sequence). CDR3 sequence: CASSWGQGFSPLHF. The CDR3 nucleotides are TGTGCCAGCAGCTGGGGACAGGGGTTTTCACCCCTCCACTTT.

This clonotype showed up just a few times. V gene TRBV6-1 combines with J gene TRBJ1-6; D is uncertain. The CDR3 length is 15 residues. V was trimmed by 6 bases and J by 6 bases, leaving 15 bases between them. From germline, CDR1 is MNHNS and CDR2 SASEGT. The CDR3 nucleotides are TGTGCCAGCAGGGTTTCCCTCCTTAGTAATTCACCCCTCCACTTT. It yields the protein CASRVSLLSNSPLHF.

The chain combines TRBV6-4 with TRBJ1-1, with a tentative D call TRBD1 (5 bases). The CDR3 consists of 13 residues. Per germline, CDR1 MRHNA and CDR2 SNTAGT. V shed 5 bases and J shed 1 base, with 8 bases lying between them. CDR3 sequence reads: CASSRGGNTEAFF. CDR3 DNA: TGTGCCAGCAGTAGGGGAGGGAACACTGAAGCTTTCTTT.

This clonotype has just a few counts. The chain couples TRBV20-1 to TRBJ1-3; possible D gene TRBD1, 6 bases. V was pared by 1 base and J by 0 bases, with 16 bases between. Germline values: CDR1 DFQATT, CDR2 SNEGSKA (reference sequence). The CDR3 loop spans 17 amino acids. The CDR3 bases are TGCAGTGCTAGAGCCGTCGGGCAGGGGTACTCTGGAAACACCATATATTTT. This gives the protein CSARAVGQGYSGNTIYF.

In this sample, this clonotype turned up once. The chain recombines TRBV6-1 with TRBJ2-1, with TRBD1 as a possible D gene (6 bases). Trimming cost V 4 bases and J 7 bases, with 11 bases left between them. Germline V gives CDR1 MNHNS, CDR2 SASEGT. There are 13 residues in the CDR3. The CDR3 is CASSVNRANEQFF. For the CDR3, the DNA is TGTGCCAGCAGTGTGAACAGGGCGAATGAGCAGTTCTTC.

Details on this clonotype: The junction shows a germline mismatch at one end, possibly a read error. The chain links TRBV20-1 to TRBJ1-5; D remains ambiguous. Per germline, CDR1 DFQATT and CDR2 SNEGSKA (reference sequence). The CDR3 runs 12 residues. CDR3 protein: CSARGPNQPQHF. The CDR3, as DNA: TGCAGTGCAAGAGGGCCTAATCAGCCCCAGCATTTT.

The V call is TRBV7-2, the J call TRBJ2-3; D is ambiguous. The CDR3 has 15 residues. Trimming took 1 base from V and 0 from J, leaving 8 bases between them. From germline, CDR1 is SGHTA and CDR2 FQGNSA. CDR3 region: CASSLGLFSTDTQYF. The DNA of the CDR3 is TGTGCCAGCAGCTTAGGGCTCTTTAGCACAGATACGCAGTATTTT.

This clonotype was detected a few times. The chain links TRBV6-5 to TRBJ1-2; D is unclear. The CDR3 is 15 residues long. CDR1 is MNHEY and CDR2 is SVGAGI in the germline V gene. Trimming cost V 2 bases and J 4 bases, with 14 bases left between them. This CDR3 is CASSYPTPRGYGYTF. The CDR3 DNA follows: TGTGCCAGCAGTTACCCTACTCCCCGAGGCTATGGCTACACCTTC.

The chain uses TRBV15 and TRBJ2-1; D is possibly TRBD2 (6 bases). The CDR3 has 14 amino acids. Germline V lookup: CDR1 LNHNV, CDR2 YYDKDF (reference sequence). V was cut by 0 bases and J by 5 bases, with 8 bases left in between. CDR3 loop: CATSRDGGNNEQFF. CDR3 coding DNA: TGTGCCACCAGCAGAGATGGCGGGAACAATGAGCAGTTCTTC.

V gene TRBV7-9 combines with J gene TRBJ1-1; D remains unclear. This CDR3 has 14 amino acids. Germline-derived CDR1 and CDR2 are SEHNR and FQNEAQ (reference sequence). Trimming took 0 bases from V and 7 from J, leaving 12 bases between them. The CDR3 coding sequence is TGTGCCAGCAGCTTAGCTCGGACCTGGGGTGAAGCTTTCTTT. Protein: CASSLARTWGEAFF. The variable domain in full, with the rest retrieved from reference TRBV7-9 and TRBJ1-1, is DTGVSQNPRHKITKRGQNVTFRCDPISEHNRLYWYRQTLGQGPEFLTYFQNEAQLEKSRLLSDRFSAERPKGSFSTLEIQRTEQGDSAMYLCASSLARTWGEAFFGQGTRLTVV.

The rearrangement joins TRBV30 to TRBJ2-5; D is unresolved. The CDR3 length is 14 residues. V lost 0 bases, J lost 1 base, and 9 bases lay in between. CDR1 and CDR2 from the germline V gene are GTSNPN and SVGIG (reference sequence). CDR3 residues: CAWSVGQAQETQYF. Here the CDR3 DNA reads TGTGCCTGGAGTGTAGGGCAGGCCCAAGAGACCCAGTACTTC.

The chain couples TRBV10-2 to TRBJ2-2; D remains unclear. V dropped 6 bases and J dropped 6 bases, with 11 bases sitting between them. This CDR3 has 13 amino acids. CDR1 WSHSY and CDR2 SAAADI come from the germline V gene. CDR3 bases: TGCGCCAGCAGCGCTCACAAGGCCGGGGAGCTGTTTTTT. This encodes CASSAHKAGELFF.

The rearrangement joins TRBV6-1 to TRBJ2-3, with D possibly TRBD2 on 7 matching bases. Germline V lookup: CDR1 MNHNS, CDR2 SASEGT. V was shortened by 6 bases and J by 9 bases, with 25 bases between the two germline ends. The length of the CDR3 is 16 residues. CDR3 region: CASRGASGSSRGTQYF. CDR3 bases: TGTGCCAGCAGGGGGGCTAGCGGCTCCTCCCGAGGGACGCAGTATTTT.